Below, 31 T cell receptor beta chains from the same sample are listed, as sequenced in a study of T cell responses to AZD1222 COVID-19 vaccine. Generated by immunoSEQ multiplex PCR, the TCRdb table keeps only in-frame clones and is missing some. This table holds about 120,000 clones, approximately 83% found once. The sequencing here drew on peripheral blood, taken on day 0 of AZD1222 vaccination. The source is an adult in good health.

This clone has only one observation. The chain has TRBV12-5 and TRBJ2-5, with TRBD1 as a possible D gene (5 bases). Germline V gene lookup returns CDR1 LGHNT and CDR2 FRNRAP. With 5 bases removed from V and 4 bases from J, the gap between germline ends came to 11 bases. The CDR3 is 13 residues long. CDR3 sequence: CASGPQGAETQYF. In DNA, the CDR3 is TGTGCTAGTGGTCCGCAGGGTGCAGAGACCCAGTACTTC.

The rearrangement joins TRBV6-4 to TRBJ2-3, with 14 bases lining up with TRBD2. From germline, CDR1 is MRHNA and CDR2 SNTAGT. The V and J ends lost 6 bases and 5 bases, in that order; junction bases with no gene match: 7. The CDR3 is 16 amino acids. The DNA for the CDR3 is TGTGCCAGCAGCCTGGGACTAGCGGGAGAGGGAGATACGCAGTATTTT. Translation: CASSLGLAGEGDTQYF.

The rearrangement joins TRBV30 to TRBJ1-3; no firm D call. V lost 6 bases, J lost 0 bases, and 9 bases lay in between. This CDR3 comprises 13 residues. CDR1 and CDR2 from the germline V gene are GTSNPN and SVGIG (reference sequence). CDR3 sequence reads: CACQRGSGNTIYF. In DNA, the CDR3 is TGTGCCTGTCAGCGAGGCTCTGGAAACACCATATATTTT.

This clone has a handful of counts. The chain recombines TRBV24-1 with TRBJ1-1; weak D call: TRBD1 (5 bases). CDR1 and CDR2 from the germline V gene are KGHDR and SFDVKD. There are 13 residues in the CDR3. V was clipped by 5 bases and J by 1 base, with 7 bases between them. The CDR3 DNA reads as TGTGCCACCAGTGCGGGGGGGAACACTGAAGCTTTCTTT. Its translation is CATSAGGNTEAFF.

CDR3 sequence: CASSLTLSRGGKGEAFF. The CDR3 DNA follows: TGTGCCAGCAGCTTGACCCTCTCCCGGGGGGGCAAGGGTGAAGCTTTCTTT. V gene TRBV5-6 combines with J gene TRBJ1-1; tentative D call: TRBD1 (6 bases). The CDR3 sequence is 17 residues long. Trimming left V 1 base short and J 7 bases short, with 23 bases between. Germline-derived CDR1 and CDR2 are SGHDT and YYEEEE. The full variable domain, with the rest looked up from reference TRBV5-6 and TRBJ1-1, is DAGVTQSPTHLIKTRGQQVTLRCSPKSGHDTVSWYQQALGQGPQFIFQYYEEEERQRGNFPDRFSGHQFPNYSSELNVNALLLGDSALYLCASSLTLSRGGKGEAFFGQGTRLTVV.

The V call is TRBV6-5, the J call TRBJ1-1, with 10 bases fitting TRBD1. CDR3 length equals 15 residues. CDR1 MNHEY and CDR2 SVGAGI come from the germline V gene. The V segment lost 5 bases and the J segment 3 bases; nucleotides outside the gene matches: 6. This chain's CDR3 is CASSPRTGGDTEAFF. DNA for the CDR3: TGTGCCAGCAGTCCCCGGACAGGGGGAGACACTGAAGCTTTCTTT.

CDR3 region: CASSQEARGNYGYTF. CDR3 bases: TGCGCCAGCAGCCAAGAGGCCAGGGGAAACTATGGCTACACCTTC. The J gene is TRBJ1-2, the V gene TRBV4-3, with a possible D match to TRBD1 (6 bases). The germline gives CDR1 LGHNA, CDR2 YSLEER. V gave up 0 bases and J gave up 2 bases, with 10 bases separating them. The CDR3 spans 15 residues.

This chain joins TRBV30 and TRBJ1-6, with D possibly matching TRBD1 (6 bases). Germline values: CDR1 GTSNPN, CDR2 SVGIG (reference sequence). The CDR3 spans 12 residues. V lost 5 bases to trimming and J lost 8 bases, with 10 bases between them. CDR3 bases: TGTGCCTGGGACAGGTCCTATTCACCCCTCCACTTT. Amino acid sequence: CAWDRSYSPLHF. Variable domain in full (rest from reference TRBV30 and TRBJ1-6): SQTIHQWPATLVQPVGSPLSLECTVEGTSNPNLYWYRQAAGRGLQLLFYSVGIGQISSEVPQNLSASRPQDRQFILSSKKLLLSDSGFYLCAWDRSYSPLHFGNGTRLTVT.

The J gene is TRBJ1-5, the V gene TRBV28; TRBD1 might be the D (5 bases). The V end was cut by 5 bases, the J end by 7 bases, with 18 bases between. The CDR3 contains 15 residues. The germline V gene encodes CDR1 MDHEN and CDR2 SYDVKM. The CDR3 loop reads CASSPGPGLGQPQHF. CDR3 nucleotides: TGTGCCAGCAGTCCGGGCCCGGGACTGGGACAGCCCCAGCATTTT.

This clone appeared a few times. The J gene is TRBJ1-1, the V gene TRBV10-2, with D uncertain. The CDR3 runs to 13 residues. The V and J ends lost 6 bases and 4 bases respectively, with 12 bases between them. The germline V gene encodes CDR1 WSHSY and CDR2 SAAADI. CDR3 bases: TGCGCCAGCAGAGAAAAGGTGAGCACTGAAGCTTTCTTT. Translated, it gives CASREKVSTEAFF.

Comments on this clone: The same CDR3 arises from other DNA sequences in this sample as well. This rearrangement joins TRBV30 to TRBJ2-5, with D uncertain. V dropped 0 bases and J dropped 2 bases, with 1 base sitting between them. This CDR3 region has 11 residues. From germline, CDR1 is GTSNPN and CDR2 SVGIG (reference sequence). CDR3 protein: CAWSVQETQYF. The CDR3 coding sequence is TGTGCCTGGAGTGTACAAGAGACCCAGTACTTC.

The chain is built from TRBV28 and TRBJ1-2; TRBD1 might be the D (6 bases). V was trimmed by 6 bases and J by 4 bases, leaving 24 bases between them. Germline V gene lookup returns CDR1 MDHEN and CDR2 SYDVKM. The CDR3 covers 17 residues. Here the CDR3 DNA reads TGTGCCAGCAGCCACTTGGCGGGAGGGGGGCAGGTCTATGGCTACACCTTC. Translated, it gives CASSHLAGGGQVYGYTF.

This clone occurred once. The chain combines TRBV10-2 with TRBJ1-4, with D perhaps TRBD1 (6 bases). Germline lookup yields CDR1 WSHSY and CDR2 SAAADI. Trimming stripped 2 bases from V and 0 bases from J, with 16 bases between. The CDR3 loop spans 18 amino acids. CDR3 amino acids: CASSEHMDRSTTNEKLFF. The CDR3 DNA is TGCGCCAGCAGTGAGCATATGGACAGAAGCACAACTAATGAAAAACTGTTTTTT.

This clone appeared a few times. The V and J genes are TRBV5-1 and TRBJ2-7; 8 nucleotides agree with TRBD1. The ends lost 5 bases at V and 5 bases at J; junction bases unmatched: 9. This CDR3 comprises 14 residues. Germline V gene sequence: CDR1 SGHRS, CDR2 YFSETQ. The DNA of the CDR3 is TGCGCCAGCAGTTTTCGCCAGGGGGCCGACGAGCAGTACTTC. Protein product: CASSFRQGADEQYF. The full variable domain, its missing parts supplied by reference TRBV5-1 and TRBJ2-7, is KAGVTQTPRYLIKTRGQQVTLSCSPISGHRSVSWYQQTPGQGLQFLFEYFSETQRNKGNFPGRFSGRQFSNSRSEMNVSTLELGDSALYLCASSFRQGADEQYFGPGTRLTVT.

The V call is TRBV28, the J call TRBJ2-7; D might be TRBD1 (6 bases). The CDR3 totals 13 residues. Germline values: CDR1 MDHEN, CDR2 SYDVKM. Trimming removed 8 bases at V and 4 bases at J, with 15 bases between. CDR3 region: CASGTGTRYEQYF. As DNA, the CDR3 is TGTGCCAGCGGCACCGGGACAAGGTACGAGCAGTACTTC.

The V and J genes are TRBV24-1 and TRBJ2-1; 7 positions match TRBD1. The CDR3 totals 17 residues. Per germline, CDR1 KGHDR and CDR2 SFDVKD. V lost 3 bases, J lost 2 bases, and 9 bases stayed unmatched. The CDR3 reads CATSDPTGNVPYNEQFF. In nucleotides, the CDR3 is TGTGCCACCAGTGATCCGACAGGGAATGTACCCTACAATGAGCAGTTCTTC.

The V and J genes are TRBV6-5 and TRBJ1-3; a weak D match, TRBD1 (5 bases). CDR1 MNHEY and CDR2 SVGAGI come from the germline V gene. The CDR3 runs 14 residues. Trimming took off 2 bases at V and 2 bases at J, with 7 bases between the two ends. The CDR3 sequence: CASSYMGPGNTIYF. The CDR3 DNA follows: TGTGCCAGCAGTTACATGGGGCCTGGAAACACCATATATTTT.

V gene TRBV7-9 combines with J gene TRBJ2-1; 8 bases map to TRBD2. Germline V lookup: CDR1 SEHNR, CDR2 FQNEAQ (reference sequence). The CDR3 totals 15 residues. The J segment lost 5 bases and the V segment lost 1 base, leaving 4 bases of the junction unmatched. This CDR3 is CASSLVRSGNNEQFF. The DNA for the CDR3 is TGTGCCAGCAGCTTAGTACGTAGCGGGAACAATGAGCAGTTCTTC.

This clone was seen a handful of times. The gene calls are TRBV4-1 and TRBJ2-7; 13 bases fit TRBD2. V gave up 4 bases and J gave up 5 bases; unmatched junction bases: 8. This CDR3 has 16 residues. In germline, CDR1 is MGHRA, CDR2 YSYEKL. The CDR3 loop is CASSPGPLAGGDEQYF. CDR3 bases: TGCGCCAGCAGCCCCGGGCCACTAGCGGGAGGGGACGAGCAGTACTTC.

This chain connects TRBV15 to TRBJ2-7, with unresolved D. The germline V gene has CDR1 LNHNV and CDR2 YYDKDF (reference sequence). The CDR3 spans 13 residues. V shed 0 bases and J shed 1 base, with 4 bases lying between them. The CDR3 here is CATSRDQSYEQYF. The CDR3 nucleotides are TGTGCCACCAGCAGAGATCAGTCCTACGAGCAGTACTTC.

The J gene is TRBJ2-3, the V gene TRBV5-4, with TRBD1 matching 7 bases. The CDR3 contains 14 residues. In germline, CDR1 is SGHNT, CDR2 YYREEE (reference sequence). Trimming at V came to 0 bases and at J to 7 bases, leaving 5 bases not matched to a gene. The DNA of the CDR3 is TGTGCCAGCAGCTTGGAAGGACAGGCCAATACGCAGTATTTT. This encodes CASSLEGQANTQYF.

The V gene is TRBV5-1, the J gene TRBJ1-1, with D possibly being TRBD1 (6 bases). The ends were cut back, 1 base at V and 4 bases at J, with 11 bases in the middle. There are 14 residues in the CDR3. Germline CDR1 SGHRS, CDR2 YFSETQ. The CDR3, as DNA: TGCGCCAGCAGCTTGATTAGGGGGGGCACTGAAGCTTTCTTT. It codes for CASSLIRGGTEAFF.

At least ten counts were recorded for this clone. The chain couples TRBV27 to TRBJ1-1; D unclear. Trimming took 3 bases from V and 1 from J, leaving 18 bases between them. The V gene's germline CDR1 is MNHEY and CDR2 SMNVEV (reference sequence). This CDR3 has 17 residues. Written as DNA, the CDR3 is TGTGCCAGCAGTTTCCGAATCCTTACTTCGGGGAACACTGAAGCTTTCTTT. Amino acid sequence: CASSFRILTSGNTEAFF.

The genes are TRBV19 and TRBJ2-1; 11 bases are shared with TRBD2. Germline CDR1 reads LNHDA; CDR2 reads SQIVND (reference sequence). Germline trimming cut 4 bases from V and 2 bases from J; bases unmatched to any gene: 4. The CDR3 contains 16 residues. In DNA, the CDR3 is TGTGCCAGTAGTAAGCTAGCGGGAGGTGCCTACAATGAGCAGTTCTTC. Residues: CASSKLAGGAYNEQFF.

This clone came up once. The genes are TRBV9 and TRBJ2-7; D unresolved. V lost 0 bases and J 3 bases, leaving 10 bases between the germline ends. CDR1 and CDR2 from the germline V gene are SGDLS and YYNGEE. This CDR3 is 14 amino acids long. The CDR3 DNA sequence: TGTGCCAGCAGCGTAGGCGTAGGGCACTACGAGCAGTACTTC. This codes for CASSVGVGHYEQYF. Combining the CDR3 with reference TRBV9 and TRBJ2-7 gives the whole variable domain DSGVTQTPKHLITATGQRVTLRCSPRSGDLSVYWYQQSLDQGLQFLIQYYNGEERAKGNILERFSAQQFPDLHSELNLSSLELGDSALYFCASSVGVGHYEQYFGPGTRLTVT.

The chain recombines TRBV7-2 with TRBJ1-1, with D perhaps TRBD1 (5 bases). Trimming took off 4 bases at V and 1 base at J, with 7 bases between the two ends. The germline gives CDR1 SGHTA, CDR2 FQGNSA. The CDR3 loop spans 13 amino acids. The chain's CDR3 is CASSSDRNTEAFF. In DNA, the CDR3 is TGTGCCAGCAGCTCAGACAGGAACACTGAAGCTTTCTTT. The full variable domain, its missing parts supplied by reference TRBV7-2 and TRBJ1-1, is GAGVSQSPSNKVTEKGKDVELRCDPISGHTALYWYRQSLGQGLEFLIYFQGNSAPDKSGLPSDRFSAERTGGSVSTLTIQRTQQEDSAVYLCASSSDRNTEAFFGQGTRLTVV.

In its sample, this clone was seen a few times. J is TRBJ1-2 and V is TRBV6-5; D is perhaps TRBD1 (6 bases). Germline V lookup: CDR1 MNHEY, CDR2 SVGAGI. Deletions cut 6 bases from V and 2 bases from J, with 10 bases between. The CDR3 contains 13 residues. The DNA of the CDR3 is TGTGCCAGCAGGGTAACAGGGAACTATGGCTACACCTTC. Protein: CASRVTGNYGYTF.

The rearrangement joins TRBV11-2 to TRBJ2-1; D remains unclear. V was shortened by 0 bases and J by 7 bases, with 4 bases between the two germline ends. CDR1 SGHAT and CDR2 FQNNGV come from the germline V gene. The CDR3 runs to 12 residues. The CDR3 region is CASSLEGNEQFF. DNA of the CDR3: TGTGCCAGCAGCTTAGAAGGGAATGAGCAGTTCTTC.

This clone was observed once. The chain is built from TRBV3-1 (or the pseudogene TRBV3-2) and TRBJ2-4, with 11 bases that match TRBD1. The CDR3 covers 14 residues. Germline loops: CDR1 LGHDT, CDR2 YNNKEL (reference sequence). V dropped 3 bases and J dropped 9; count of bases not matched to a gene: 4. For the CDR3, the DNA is TGTGCCAGCAGCCAGGACAGGGGGCAGGTCATTCAGTACTTC. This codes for CASSQDRGQVIQYF.

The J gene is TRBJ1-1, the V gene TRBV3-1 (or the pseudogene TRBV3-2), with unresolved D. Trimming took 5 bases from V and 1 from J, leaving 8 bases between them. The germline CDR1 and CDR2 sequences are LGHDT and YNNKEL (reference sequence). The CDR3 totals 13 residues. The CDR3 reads CASSAHRNTEAFF. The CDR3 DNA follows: TGTGCCAGCAGCGCCCACAGGAACACTGAAGCTTTCTTT.

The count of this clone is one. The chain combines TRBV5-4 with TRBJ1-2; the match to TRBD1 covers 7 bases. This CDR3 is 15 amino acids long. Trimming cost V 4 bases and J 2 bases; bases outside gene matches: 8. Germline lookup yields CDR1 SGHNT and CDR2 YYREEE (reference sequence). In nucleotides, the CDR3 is TGTGCCAGCAGCCGGGGACAGTGGGAGAACTATGGCTACACCTTC. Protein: CASSRGQWENYGYTF.